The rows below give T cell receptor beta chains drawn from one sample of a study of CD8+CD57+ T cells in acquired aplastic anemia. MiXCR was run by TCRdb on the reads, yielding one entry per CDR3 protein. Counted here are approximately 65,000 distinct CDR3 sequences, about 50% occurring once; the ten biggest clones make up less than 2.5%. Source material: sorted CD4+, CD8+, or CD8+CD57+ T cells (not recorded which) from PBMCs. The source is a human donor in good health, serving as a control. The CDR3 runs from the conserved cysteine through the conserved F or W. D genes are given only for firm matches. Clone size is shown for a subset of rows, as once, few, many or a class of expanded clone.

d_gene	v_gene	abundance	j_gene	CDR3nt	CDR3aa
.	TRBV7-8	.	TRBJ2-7	TGTGCCAGCAGCTTGGGGACCGCCCTAGGGGAGCAGTACTTC	CASSLGTALGEQYF
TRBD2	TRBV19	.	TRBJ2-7	TGTGCCAGTAGTATCGGACGGGGGGTCCCCGGCGAGCAGTACTTC	CASSIGRGVPGEQYF
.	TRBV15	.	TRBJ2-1	TGTGCCACCAGCAGAGGAACCCGGGACCGAAACAATGAGCAGTTCTTC	CATSRGTRDRNNEQFF
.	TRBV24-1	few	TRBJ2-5	TGTGCCACCAGTGTTGGACACGGGAGCAATCAGCCCCAGTACTTC	CATSVGHGSNQPQYF
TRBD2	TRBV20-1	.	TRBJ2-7	TGCAGTACTAGGGATCTGGTAGCGGGAGCCCACGAGCAGTACTTC	CSTRDLVAGAHEQYF
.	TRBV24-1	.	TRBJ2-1	TGTGCCACCAGTGCCAGCAGGGGACTGGGAGAGAGTTATGAGCAGTTCTTC	CATSASRGLGESYEQFF
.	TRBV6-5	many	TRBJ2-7	TGTGCCAGCAGTTACTCGTGGCAGGAGGGTACCGAGCAGTACTTC	CASSYSWQEGTEQYF
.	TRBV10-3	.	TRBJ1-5	TGTGCCATCAGGAGCGGGATGAGGGACCGGAATCAGCCCCAGCATTTT	CAIRSGMRDRNQPQHF
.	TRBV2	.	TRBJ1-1	TGTGCCAGCAGTTCCGACGCCGGGGCCACTGAAGCTTTCTTT	CASSSDAGATEAFF
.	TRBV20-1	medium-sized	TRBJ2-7	TGCAGTGCTGGTCCGGGACGGCGAAGCTCCTACGAGCAGTACTTC	CSAGPGRRSSYEQYF
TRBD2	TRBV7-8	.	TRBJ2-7	TGTGCCAGCACTCTAGCGGGAGGGGAGAACTACGAGCAGTACTTC	CASTLAGGENYEQYF
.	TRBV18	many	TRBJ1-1	TGTGCCAGCTCATCCGACAGATCCACTGAAGCTTTCTTT	CASSSDRSTEAFF
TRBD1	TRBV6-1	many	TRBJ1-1	TGTGCCAGCAGTCCCTCGGGAGGGGGCGTGAACACTGAAGCTTTCTTT	CASSPSGGGVNTEAFF
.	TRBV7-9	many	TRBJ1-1	TGTGCCAGCAGCTTAGTCCAAGGGAACACTGAAGCTTTCTTT	CASSLVQGNTEAFF
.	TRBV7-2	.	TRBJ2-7	TGTGCCAGCAGCTTAGGCAGGGAGTACGAGCAGTACTTC	CASSLGREYEQYF
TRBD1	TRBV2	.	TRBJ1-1	TGTGCCAGCAGTGAATGGACAGGGGGCTTGGGAACTGAAGCTTTCTTT	CASSEWTGGLGTEAFF
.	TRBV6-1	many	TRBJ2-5	TGTGCCAGCAACACCCCGGGGGGCAAAGAGACCCAGTACTTC	CASNTPGGKETQYF
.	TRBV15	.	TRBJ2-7	TGTGCCACCAGCAGGGACGCAACCTACGAGCAGTACTTC	CATSRDATYEQYF
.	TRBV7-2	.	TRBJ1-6	TGTGCCAGCAGCTTTGACAGGTCTGGGCCCCTCCACTTT	CASSFDRSGPLHF
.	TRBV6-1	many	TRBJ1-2	TGTGCCAGCAGCCGCGGGACCAATCTCGATGGCTACACCTTC	CASSRGTNLDGYTF
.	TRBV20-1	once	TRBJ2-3	TGCAGTGCTAGAGACGGGGGGCTGGAGTATTTT	CSARDGGLEYF
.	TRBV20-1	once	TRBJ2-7	TGCAGTGCTAGAGATCCCTACGCCTACGAGCAGTACTTC	CSARDPYAYEQYF
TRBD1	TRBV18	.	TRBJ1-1	TGTGCCAGCTCACCTAAGACAGGGTATGAAGCTTTCTTT	CASSPKTGYEAFF
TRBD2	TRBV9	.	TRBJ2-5	TGTGCCAGCAGCCCCTACCCAACTAGCGCTCAAGAGACCCAGTACTTC	CASSPYPTSAQETQYF
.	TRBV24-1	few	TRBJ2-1	TGTGCCACTAGTCCAAGCGACAGGCTAAGCTCCTACAATGAGCAGTTCTTC	CATSPSDRLSSYNEQFF
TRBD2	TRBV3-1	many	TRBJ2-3	TGTGCCAGCAGCCCCGTAGCGGGAGGGCCGGGTACGCAGTATTTT	CASSPVAGGPGTQYF
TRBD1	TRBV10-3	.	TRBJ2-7	TGTGCCATCACTGGACAGGGACTTTCCTACGAGCAGTACTTC	CAITGQGLSYEQYF
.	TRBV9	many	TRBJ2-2	TGTGCCAGCAGCGTCCCAGGCGGGGAGCTGTTTTTT	CASSVPGGELFF
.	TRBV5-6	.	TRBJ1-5	TGTGCCAGCAGCTCCGGGCGGGGAGGCAATCAGCCCCAGCATTTT	CASSSGRGGNQPQHF
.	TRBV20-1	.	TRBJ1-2	TGCAGTGCTAGAGGAGGAGGGAATGGCTACACCTTC	CSARGGGNGYTF
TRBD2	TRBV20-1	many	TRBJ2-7	TGCAGTGCTAGAGGTAGCGGGAGCTACGAGCAGTACTTC	CSARGSGSYEQYF
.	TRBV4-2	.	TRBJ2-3	TGTGCCAGCAGCCAAGATGGGGCTACTAGCACAGATACGCAGTATTTT	CASSQDGATSTDTQYF
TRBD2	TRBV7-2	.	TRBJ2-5	TGTGCCAGCAGCTTAGCTGGGCGGGGGGAACAAGAGACCCAGTACTTC	CASSLAGRGEQETQYF
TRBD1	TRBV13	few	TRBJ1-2	TGTGCCAGCAGCTCACGGGACAGGGGCTTGGACTATGGCTACACCTTC	CASSSRDRGLDYGYTF
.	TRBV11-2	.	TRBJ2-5	TGTGCCAGCAGCCTCCTACAGGGGGGGCGAGAGACCCAGTACTTC	CASSLLQGGRETQYF
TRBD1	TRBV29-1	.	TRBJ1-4	TGCAGCGTTGAGAAAGGACAGGGGGCATTCAGAACTAATGAAAAACTGTTTTTT	CSVEKGQGAFRTNEKLFF
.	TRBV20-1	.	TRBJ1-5	TGCAGTGCTAGAGAGGCGATAAAGGGAGGCGATCAGCCCCAGCATTTT	CSAREAIKGGDQPQHF
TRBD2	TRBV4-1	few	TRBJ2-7	TGCGCCAGCAGCCAAGGACTAGCGGGACTCTACGAGCAGTACTTC	CASSQGLAGLYEQYF
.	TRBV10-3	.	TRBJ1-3	TGTGCCATCACCGACCCTGGAAACACCATATATTTT	CAITDPGNTIYF
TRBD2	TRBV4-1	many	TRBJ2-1	TGCGCCAGCACCCCCTCGAGGACTAGCGGGACCTACAATGAGCAGTTCTTC	CASTPSRTSGTYNEQFF